This T cell receptor (beta chain) was profiled in a study of T-cell reconstitution after alpha-beta-depleted transplantation in children. This clonotype occurred many times. Its target is not known. The CDR3 is 16 amino acids. The V gene lost 0 bases and the J gene lost 1 base, with 14 bases spanning the gap. In germline, CDR1 is SGDLS, CDR2 YYNGEE. Study-level points and caveats: Newly made T cells mostly supplied T-cell counts and diversity one year after transplant.

TCRbeta library preparation incorporated unique molecular identifiers. TCRdb reprocessed the PCR reads with MiXCR, giving one entry per CDR3 protein. In the table there are approximately 800,000 distinct CDR3 sequences, 15% to 20% of which are singletons. This clonotype was obtained from a male patient younger than 18 who had a stem cell transplant for acute lymphoblastic leukemia, so the T cells may come from the graft donor. The V call is TRBV9, the J call TRBJ2-7; D is tentatively TRBD1 or TRBD2 (5 bases each). Here the sequenced sample was PBMCs, mostly from graft donor cells, taken 360 days after TCRalphabeta/CD19-depleted stem cell transplant. The CDR3 coding sequence is TGTGCCAGCAGCGTAGCCTTGGGGACGGCTTCCTACGAGCAGTACTTC. Translating it yields CASSVALGTASYEQYF.